This paragraph reports one T cell receptor beta chain. The participants were between about 18 and 90 years old and came from some 23 US areas. Per the original methods: Reference gene primers were amplified, and this amplification served to estimate nucleated cell counts. The method was immunoSEQ multiplex PCR; TCRdb's version includes in-frame clones alone and lacks a portion of them. V and J calls and clone size are those listed in that table; D and trimming were worked out from the DNA. The data contain approximately 300,000 clones, 90% to 95% of them singletons. With 4 bases clipped from V and 4 bases from J, the junction kept 12 bases outside the gene matches. CDR3 length: 16 residues. Germline CDR1 and CDR2: SGHRS and YFSETQ. This specimen belongs to a study of blood T cell repertoires in COVID-19. Study-wide context: PBMCs, B-cell-depleted T cells, or T cells provided the cDNA or gDNA that made up the material.

J is TRBJ1-1 and V is TRBV5-1; TRBD1 matches at 8 bases. The source is a woman in her thirties who had been exposed to COVID-19. Specimen: PBMCs or T cells enriched from blood (not recorded which). In DNA form, the CDR3 reads TGCGCCAGCAGCAAGACAGGGGCTGAAGGCAGCACTGAAGCTTTCTTT. Protein: CASSKTGAEGSTEAFF.